This TCR beta chain was captured in a study of blood T cell repertoires in COVID-19. Study-level information: The United States, Italy and Spain supplied acute and convalescent COVID-19 samples. The cDNA or gDNA used as material had been derived from T cells, B-cell-depleted T cells, or PBMCs.

Authors' methods: Amplification from reference gene primers served as the basis for estimated nucleated cell counts. Some clones are missing from TCRdb's copy, which holds only in-frame ones; the method was immunoSEQ multiplex PCR. The V and J calls and clone size were taken over from that table, and D and trimming were inferred from the DNA. There are about 170,000 clones in the sample; roughly 80% occur only once, and under 3% lies in the top ten. Germline loops: CDR1 LNHDA, CDR2 SQIVND (reference sequence). Trimming cost V 6 bases and J 0 bases, with 9 bases left between them. The CDR3 consists of 15 residues.

This TCR was sampled from a human donor with acute or convalescent COVID-19. The donor label of this sample is uncertain. Sequenced sample: peripheral blood. V gene TRBV19 combines with J gene TRBJ2-6; D gene uncertain. The chain's CDR3 is CASSPQYSGANVLTF. The CDR3 DNA reads as TGTGCCAGTAGCCCTCAGTACTCTGGGGCCAACGTCCTGACTTTC.